The 31 T cell receptor beta chains listed next were all sequenced from one sample in a study of T cells in Graves' hyperthyroidism and ophthalmopathy. TCR beta CDR3 region amplification was performed from RNA transcripts. HTBI primers drove first-round RT-PCR of the TCR CDR3. TCRdb re-derived calls from the multiplex PCR reads in MiXCR, one entry per CDR3 protein. This table has 300,000 to 350,000 distinct CDR3 sequences, around a sixth appearing once. Sequencing input: blood. These receptors were obtained from a man aged 30 to 45 with Graves' hyperthyroidism.

This clonotype was seen only a few times. The gene calls are TRBV3-1 and TRBJ2-2; TRBD1 or TRBD2 may be the D gene (6 bases each). This CDR3 is built from 15 residues. Germline CDR1 reads LGHDT; CDR2 reads YNNKEL (reference sequence). The V and J ends lost 4 bases and 6 bases respectively, with 15 bases between them. CDR3 in DNA: TGTGCCAGCAGCCCCTCCGGGGGCCGTCCCGGGGAGCTGTTTTTT. Translated, it gives CASSPSGGRPGELFF.

This chain links TRBV12-3 or TRBV12-4 with TRBJ1-5, with D hard to call. V gave up 2 bases and J gave up 6 bases, with 11 bases separating them. There are 14 residues in the CDR3. DNA for the CDR3: TGTGCCAGCAGTTTAACCAGTGAAGTTCAGCCCCAGCATTTT. The encoded protein is CASSLTSEVQPQHF.

This clonotype was seen many times. The V and J genes are TRBV30 and TRBJ2-5; 7 bases are a match to TRBD2. There are 13 residues in the CDR3. V shed 4 bases and J 6 bases; nucleotides not matched to a gene: 8. The germline V gene has CDR1 GTSNPN and CDR2 SVGIG (reference sequence). As DNA, the CDR3 is TGTGCCTGGACGGTTGCGGGAGAAAAGACCCAGTACTTC. Amino acid sequence: CAWTVAGEKTQYF.

V is TRBV19 and J is TRBJ1-2; D remains ambiguous. CDR1 and CDR2 from the germline V gene are LNHDA and SQIVND (reference sequence). V was clipped by 8 bases and J by 5 bases, with 15 bases between them. The CDR3 contains 13 residues. As DNA, the CDR3 is TGTGCCAGTTCTACGACGGAAGGATATGGCTACACCTTC. Protein: CASSTTEGYGYTF.

This clonotype showed up many times. The rearrangement uses TRBV2 and TRBJ1-2, with unresolved D. CDR1 SNHLY and CDR2 FYNNEI come from the germline V gene. The V gene lost 5 bases and the J gene lost 5 bases, with 15 bases spanning the gap. The CDR3 is 14 amino acids. Written as DNA, the CDR3 is TGTGCCAGCAGTTCCCTTTGGACGGTTTATGGCTACACCTTC. Translated, it gives CASSSLWTVYGYTF.

Only a few counts were recorded for this clonotype. The V and J genes are TRBV9 and TRBJ2-2, with 9 nucleotides matching TRBD1. Germline V CDR1 and CDR2: SGDLS, YYNGEE. CDR3 length: 16 amino acids. V lost 4 bases, J lost 5 bases, and 9 bases stayed unmatched. This CDR3 is CASSPTGTGSTGELFF. The CDR3 nucleotides are TGTGCCAGCAGCCCGACCGGGACAGGGTCGACCGGGGAGCTGTTTTTT.

This clonotype occurred many times. The rearrangement joins TRBV20-1 to TRBJ2-7; D is unresolved. The CDR3 consists of 16 residues. Germline values: CDR1 DFQATT, CDR2 SNEGSKA (reference sequence). V was trimmed by 1 base and J by 0 bases, leaving 16 bases between them. The CDR3: CSARVRQRGSSYEQYF. For the CDR3, the DNA is TGCAGTGCTAGAGTAAGGCAGCGCGGAAGCTCCTACGAGCAGTACTTC.

This clonotype was recorded a few times. This rearrangement joins TRBV6-5 to TRBJ2-7, with TRBD2 identical over 10 bases. The CDR3 contains 14 residues. Germline V gene data show CDR1 as MNHEY and CDR2 as SVGAGI. With V trimmed by 0 bases and J by 6 bases, 2 bases remained unmatched. The CDR3 spells CASSYSLAGVEQYF. The DNA for the CDR3 is TGTGCCAGCAGTTACTCGCTAGCGGGAGTCGAGCAGTACTTC.

The chain recombines TRBV7-2 with TRBJ1-6; no firm D call. CDR1 is SGHTA and CDR2 is FQGNSA in the germline V gene. The CDR3 covers 14 residues. V lost 3 bases and J 8 bases, leaving 11 bases between the germline ends. As DNA, the CDR3 is TGTGCCAGCAGCTTTAACTACAGAGATTCACCCCTCCACTTT. Protein sequence: CASSFNYRDSPLHF.

This clonotype was seen many times. This chain links TRBV2 with TRBJ1-4; 7 nucleotides line up with TRBD1. The germline CDR1 and CDR2 sequences are SNHLY and FYNNEI. The CDR3 spans 15 residues. After removal of 6 bases from V and 1 base from J, the junction contained 5 bases not matched to a gene. Here the CDR3 reads CASSADRETNEKLFF. CDR3 DNA sequence: TGTGCCAGCAGCGCAGACAGGGAAACTAATGAAAAACTGTTTTTT.

This clonotype was detected many times. The chain recombines TRBV15 with TRBJ2-1; D not certain. The germline V gene has CDR1 LNHNV and CDR2 YYDKDF (reference sequence). This CDR3 is built from 15 residues. The germline V and J ends were trimmed by 1 base and 1 base, with 8 bases remaining between them. The CDR3 nucleotides are TGTGCCACCAGCAGAGGGATTCTTTCCTACAATGAGCAGTTCTTC. Protein: CATSRGILSYNEQFF.

The chain uses TRBV20-1 and TRBJ2-7, with D possibly being TRBD1 or TRBD2 (7 bases each). The germline gives CDR1 DFQATT, CDR2 SNEGSKA (reference sequence). This CDR3 is built from 16 residues. V lost 5 bases and J lost 3, with 23 bases in between. The CDR3 here is CSAPPRQGGGYYEQYF. The CDR3 DNA is TGCAGTGCTCCACCTCGACAGGGAGGGGGGTACTACGAGCAGTACTTC.

This clonotype occurred a few times. This chain joins TRBV24-1 and TRBJ2-7, with a tentative D call TRBD2 (6 bases). The V end was cut by 3 bases, the J end by 2 bases, with 7 bases between. The CDR3 sequence is 13 residues long. Germline CDR1 is KGHDR and CDR2 is SFDVKD. CDR3 nucleotide sequence: TGTGCCACCAGTGATAGGAGGGCCTACGAGCAGTACTTC. This encodes CATSDRRAYEQYF.

CDR3: CAISETGYQETQYF. CDR3 nucleotides: TGTGCCATCAGTGAGACTGGGTACCAAGAGACCCAGTACTTC. The chain couples TRBV10-3 to TRBJ2-5; D not resolved. Trimming removed 2 bases at V and 0 bases at J, with 7 bases between. This CDR3 has 14 residues. Germline V CDR1 and CDR2: ENHRY, SYGVKD.

This clonotype was detected ten times or more. J is TRBJ1-2 and V is TRBV7-3; tentatively, D is TRBD1 (5 bases). The ends were cut back, 3 bases at V and 8 bases at J, with 16 bases in the middle. The CDR3 spans 14 residues. Germline V lookup: CDR1 SGHTA, CDR2 FQGTGA. The CDR3 nucleotides are TGTGCCAGCAGCTTGGGTATAGGGGAGAGAGGCTACACCTTC. It specifies CASSLGIGERGYTF. Supplemented by reference TRBV7-3 and TRBJ1-2, the full variable domain reads GAGVSQTPSNKVTEKGKYVELRCDPISGHTALYWYRQSLGQGPEFLIYFQGTGAADDSGLPNDRFFAVRPEGSVSTLKIQRTERGDSAVYLCASSLGIGERGYTFGSGTRLTVV.

About this clonotype: A read error may explain this, as a much larger clone is one base away. The gene calls are TRBV7-9 and TRBJ2-7; D may be TRBD1 or TRBD2 (5 bases each). V was clipped by 3 bases and J by 2 bases, with 11 bases between them. The length of the CDR3 is 14 residues. Germline loops: CDR1 SEHNR, CDR2 FQNEAQ (reference sequence). The CDR3 loop is CASSFTWGPYEQYF. The CDR3 region has the DNA TGTGCCAGCAGCTTTACGTGGGGACCCTACGAGCAGTACTTC.

This clonotype was seen a handful of times. This may arise from a read error, as a much more abundant clone is one base away. V and J are TRBV7-2 and TRBJ2-7; D is ambiguous. V lost 5 bases, J lost 3 bases, and 11 bases lay in between. The germline CDR1 and CDR2 sequences are SGHTA and FQGNSA. The CDR3 spans 13 residues. The CDR3 bases are TGTACCAGCAGCCTCGACCGATACTACGAGCAGTACTTC. Amino acid sequence: CTSSLDRYYEQYF.

This clonotype was observed many times. The gene calls are TRBV6-1 and TRBJ1-1; 8 nucleotides agree with TRBD1. The CDR3 loop spans 14 amino acids. CDR1 is MNHNS and CDR2 is SASEGT in the germline V gene. The trim removed 5 bases at V and 4 bases at J, leaving 6 bases unmatched. The CDR3 loop is CASSTRTGRTEAFF. The CDR3, as DNA: TGTGCCAGCAGTACCAGGACAGGGCGCACTGAAGCTTTCTTT.

This clonotype showed up many times. The chain combines TRBV5-1 with TRBJ1-1; D might be TRBD1 (6 bases). The CDR3 loop spans 17 amino acids. Germline-derived CDR1 and CDR2 are SGHRS and YFSETQ. V was pared by 0 bases and J by 3 bases, with 18 bases between. CDR3 nucleotide sequence: TGCGCCAGCAGCTTGGCCTGGTCAGGTCGACAGGACACTGAAGCTTTCTTT. This codes for CASSLAWSGRQDTEAFF. Full variable domain (missing parts from reference TRBV5-1 and TRBJ1-1): KAGVTQTPRYLIKTRGQQVTLSCSPISGHRSVSWYQQTPGQGLQFLFEYFSETQRNKGNFPGRFSGRQFSNSRSEMNVSTLELGDSALYLCASSLAWSGRQDTEAFFGQGTRLTVV.

This clonotype showed up just a few times. DNA of the CDR3: TGTGCCAGCAGCTCCGGGACTTCCCTGAGGGGTAACGAGCAGTACTTC. Its translation is CASSSGTSLRGNEQYF. The J gene is TRBJ2-7, the V gene TRBV7-9, with TRBD2 as a possible D gene (6 bases). The CDR3 runs to 16 residues. Trimming left V 4 bases short and J 5 bases short, with 21 bases between. Germline V gives CDR1 SEHNR, CDR2 FQNEAQ (reference sequence). Supplemented by reference TRBV7-9 and TRBJ2-7, the full variable domain reads DTGVSQNPRHKITKRGQNVTFRCDPISEHNRLYWYRQTLGQGPEFLTYFQNEAQLEKSRLLSDRFSAERPKGSFSTLEIQRTEQGDSAMYLCASSSGTSLRGNEQYFGPGTRLTVT.

In this sample, this clonotype turned up many times. J is TRBJ1-2 and V is TRBV2; maybe TRBD1 (6 bases). The CDR3 loop spans 13 amino acids. Germline CDR1 and CDR2: SNHLY and FYNNEI. V was trimmed by 6 bases and J by 8 bases, leaving 16 bases between them. CDR3 nucleotides: TGTGCCAGCAGCCCCACGACAGGTGGCGGCTACACCTTC. This encodes CASSPTTGGGYTF.

In this sample, this clonotype turned up many times. The chain carries TRBV11-2 and TRBJ2-1; either TRBD1 or TRBD2 may supply D (5 bases each). CDR3 size: 16 residues. Germline lookup yields CDR1 SGHAT and CDR2 FQNNGV. V lost 5 bases to trimming and J lost 0 bases, with 14 bases between them. This CDR3 reads CASSPRGPGSYNEQFF. As DNA, the CDR3 is TGTGCCAGCAGCCCCCGGGGCCCCGGCTCCTACAATGAGCAGTTCTTC.

This clonotype came up many times. The chain recombines TRBV28 with TRBJ1-5; no definite D call. V was clipped by 4 bases and J by 7 bases, with 8 bases between them. CDR1 and CDR2 from the germline V gene are MDHEN and SYDVKM. This CDR3 has 12 residues. In nucleotides, the CDR3 is TGTGCCAGCAGTTCCCCACAGCAGCCCCAGCATTTT. Translated, it gives CASSSPQQPQHF.

The chain employs TRBV12-3 or TRBV12-4 and TRBJ2-6; D is perhaps TRBD1 (5 bases). This CDR3 comprises 14 residues. V gave up 8 bases and J gave up 0 bases, with 8 bases separating them. For the CDR3, the DNA is TGTGCCAGCCATCAGGGCTCTGGGGCCAACGTCCTGACTTTC. Its protein is CASHQGSGANVLTF.

This clonotype has a handful of counts. This chain links TRBV9 with TRBJ2-7; 11 bases line up with TRBD2. Losses at the gene ends were 4 bases for V and 4 bases for J; bases not matched to a gene: 1. The germline V gene has CDR1 SGDLS and CDR2 YYNGEE. The CDR3 loop spans 13 amino acids. The CDR3 bases are TGTGCCAGCAGCCGGACTAGCGGGTACGAGCAGTACTTC. This translates into CASSRTSGYEQYF.

This clonotype was seen only a few times. The chain links TRBV20-1 to TRBJ1-5; D remains unclear. The V gene's germline CDR1 is DFQATT and CDR2 SNEGSKA (reference sequence). The length of the CDR3 is 15 residues. Deletions cut 3 bases from V and 5 bases from J, with 17 bases between. For the CDR3, the DNA is TGCAGTGCTAGTTTGAGTGCGGGGTTGCATCAGCCCCAGCATTTT. Translating it yields CSASLSAGLHQPQHF.

This clonotype was detected ten times or more. This chain uses TRBV7-2 with TRBJ2-2; D gene uncertain. CDR3 length equals 13 residues. Deletions cut 3 bases from V and 2 bases from J, with 4 bases between. CDR1 and CDR2 from the germline V gene are SGHTA and FQGNSA. The CDR3: CASSFTNTGELFF. The CDR3 DNA is TGTGCCAGCAGCTTTACTAACACCGGGGAGCTGTTTTTT.

This clonotype appeared a few times. The V and J genes are TRBV11-2 and TRBJ2-7, with 9 bases lining up with TRBD1. J was trimmed by 4 bases and V by 4 bases; bases with no gene match: 5. CDR3 length: 14 amino acids. Germline values: CDR1 SGHAT, CDR2 FQNNGV. The CDR3 region is CASSYGTGNYEQYF. In DNA form, the CDR3 reads TGTGCCAGCAGCTATGGGACAGGGAATTACGAGCAGTACTTC. Supplemented by reference TRBV11-2 and TRBJ2-7, the full variable domain reads EAGVAQSPRYKIIEKRQSVAFWCNPISGHATLYWYQQILGQGPKLLIQFQNNGVVDDSQLPKDRFSAERLKGVDSTLKIQPAKLEDSAVYLCASSYGTGNYEQYFGPGTRLTVT.

This chain uses TRBV11-2 with TRBJ1-4, with D possibly TRBD1 on 5 matching bases. Trimming stripped 2 bases from V and 3 bases from J, with 10 bases between. The CDR3 loop spans 15 amino acids. In germline, CDR1 is SGHAT, CDR2 FQNNGV. The CDR3 loop is CASSLSTAPNEKLFF. The CDR3 DNA is TGTGCCAGCAGCTTATCGACAGCCCCTAATGAAAAACTGTTTTTT.

The CDR3 loop is CASSLQGEVANEKLFF. CDR3 DNA sequence: TGTGCCAGCAGTCTACAGGGGGAGGTGGCTAATGAAAAACTGTTTTTT. This chain links TRBV27 with TRBJ1-4; 8 bases match TRBD1. This CDR3 spans 16 amino acids. With 5 bases clipped from V and 3 bases from J, the junction kept 8 bases outside the gene matches. The germline V gene has CDR1 MNHEY and CDR2 SMNVEV (reference sequence).

This clonotype was picked up a small number of times. CDR3 residues: CASSPSRGHQGAKNIQYF. The CDR3, as DNA: TGTGCCAGCAGCCCGAGTCGCGGACACCAGGGAGCCAAAAACATTCAGTACTTC. The V and J genes are TRBV7-8 and TRBJ2-4; possibly TRBD1 for D (5 bases). Trimming pared 5 bases from V and 0 bases from J, leaving 20 bases between. The germline CDR1 and CDR2 sequences are SGHVS and FQNEAQ. The CDR3 runs to 18 residues.